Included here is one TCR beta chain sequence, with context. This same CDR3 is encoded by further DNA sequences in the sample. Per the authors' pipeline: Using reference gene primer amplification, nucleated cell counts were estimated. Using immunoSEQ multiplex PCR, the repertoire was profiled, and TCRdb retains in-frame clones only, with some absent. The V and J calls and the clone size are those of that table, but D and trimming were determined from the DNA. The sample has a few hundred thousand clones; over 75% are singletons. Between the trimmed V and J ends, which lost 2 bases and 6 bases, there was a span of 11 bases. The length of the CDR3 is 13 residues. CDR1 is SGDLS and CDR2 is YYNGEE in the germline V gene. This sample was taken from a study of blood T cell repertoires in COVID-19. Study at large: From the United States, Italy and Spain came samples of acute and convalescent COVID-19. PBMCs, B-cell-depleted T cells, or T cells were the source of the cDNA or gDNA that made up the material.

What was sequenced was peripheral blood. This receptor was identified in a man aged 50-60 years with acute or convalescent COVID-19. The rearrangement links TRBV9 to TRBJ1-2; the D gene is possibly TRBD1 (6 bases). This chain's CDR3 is CASSVAGGDGYTF. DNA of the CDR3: TGTGCCAGCAGCGTGGCGGGGGGCGATGGCTACACCTTC.